The rows below give T cell receptor beta chains drawn from one sample of a study of shared clonotypes between healthy human individuals. Method: immunoSEQ multiplex PCR; TCRdb's copy keeps in-frame clones and lacks some. The sample lists 1.6 million or so clones; around 97% were seen once. Sequencing was done on a sample of naive CD4+ T cells sorted from blood. The receptors stem from a man aged 30-40 years in good health. The CDR3 runs from the conserved cysteine through the conserved F or W. The D gene is left open where the match is weak. Only some rows state a clone size, as once, few, many or a class for expanded clones.

TRBV7-8	TRBJ2-5	-	-	CASSARRQIGGTQYF	TGTGCCAGCAGCGCCCGCCGGCAAATCGGGGGGACCCAGTACTTC
TRBV7-9	TRBJ2-5	-	-	CATTDSQETQYF	TGTGCCACCACCGACTCGCAGGAGACCCAGTACTTC
TRBV30	TRBJ2-5	-	-	CAWSVRRETQYF	TGTGCCTGGAGTGTCCGTAGAGAGACCCAGTACTTC
TRBV10-1	TRBJ2-3	-	TRBD1	CASSNGQGAGTDTQYF	TGCGCCAGCAGTAATGGACAGGGGGCTGGCACAGATACGCAGTATTTT
TRBV28	TRBJ2-1	-	TRBD2	CASSLSPSGTSGREQFF	TGTGCCAGCAGTTTATCCCCGTCCGGGACTAGCGGACGAGAGCAGTTCTTC
TRBV15	TRBJ2-7	-	TRBD2	CATSREAGGFEQYF	TGTGCCACCAGCAGAGAAGCGGGAGGGTTCGAGCAGTACTTC
TRBV10-1	TRBJ2-7	-	TRBD2	CASSESSGRNEQYF	TGCGCCAGCAGTGAGTCTAGCGGGAGAAACGAGCAGTACTTC
TRBV29-1	TRBJ2-2	-	-	CSALRQGRTGELFF	TGCAGCGCACTCCGGCAGGGGAGGACCGGGGAGCTGTTTTTT
TRBV21-1	TRBJ2-7	-	-	CASSPGPYSYEQYF	TGTGCCAGCAGCCCAGGGCCGTACTCCTACGAGCAGTACTTC
TRBV9	TRBJ2-7	-	-	CASSVGRKTYEQYF	TGTGCCAGCAGCGTTGGCAGAAAAACCTACGAGCAGTACTTC
TRBV5-6	TRBJ1-4	once	-	CASSLRPGGSEKLFF	TGTGCCAGCAGCCTAAGACCTGGAGGTAGTGAAAAACTGTTTTTT
TRBV7-6	TRBJ2-7	-	-	CASSSDSWSSYEQYF	TGTGCCAGCAGCTCAGACAGCTGGAGCTCCTACGAGCAGTACTTC
TRBV27	TRBJ2-1	-	-	CASQLSGFYNEQFF	TGTGCCAGTCAACTATCCGGGTTCTACAATGAGCAGTTCTTC
TRBV10-3	TRBJ2-3	-	TRBD1	CAIKGQGATDTQYF	TGTGCCATCAAAGGACAGGGGGCGACAGATACGCAGTATTTT
TRBV5-4	TRBJ1-1	-	TRBD1	CASSREQGANTEAFF	TGTGCCAGCAGCCGGGAACAGGGGGCGAACACTGAAGCTTTCTTT
TRBV4-1	TRBJ2-5	-	-	CASSQVGSMLTLRETQYF	TGCGCCAGCAGCCAAGTTGGCTCGATGCTAACCCTTCGAGAGACCCAGTACTTC
TRBV19	TRBJ2-2	-	TRBD2	CATTGASGSTGELFF	TGTGCCACTACGGGGGCTAGCGGGAGCACCGGGGAGCTGTTTTTT
TRBV5-1	TRBJ2-1	-	-	CASSFRTHEEQFF	TGCGCCAGCAGCTTTCGGACTCATGAGGAGCAGTTCTTC
TRBV5-1	TRBJ2-1	-	TRBD2	CASSVAGVNEQFF	TGCGCCAGCAGCGTAGCGGGAGTAAATGAGCAGTTCTTC
TRBV9	TRBJ1-2	-	-	CASSASPANYGYTF	TGTGCCAGCAGCGCTTCACCGGCTAACTATGGCTACACCTTC
TRBV10-1	TRBJ2-3	-	-	CASSESTARGATQYF	TGCGCCAGCAGTGAGTCGACGGCTAGGGGGGCTACGCAGTATTTT
TRBV5-6	TRBJ2-5	-	TRBD1	CASSLRVGTGPSQETQYF	TGTGCCAGCAGCTTGCGGGTTGGGACAGGTCCTTCCCAAGAGACCCAGTACTTC
TRBV28	TRBJ1-2	-	-	CASSSHYGYTF	TGTGCCAGCAGTTCACACTATGGCTACACCTTC
TRBV27	TRBJ1-1	-	-	CASSLQGLGNTEAFF	TGTGCCAGCAGTCTACAGGGTCTGGGGAACACTGAAGCTTTCTTT
TRBV15	TRBJ1-4	-	-	CATSRDVGINEKLFF	TGTGCCACCAGCAGAGATGTCGGGATTAATGAAAAACTGTTTTTT
TRBV7-9	TRBJ2-1	once	-	CASRPRAGYNEQFF	TGTGCCAGCAGACCCCGGGCGGGCTACAATGAGCAGTTCTTC
TRBV29-1	TRBJ1-1	-	-	CSGNGQVNTEAFF	TGCAGCGGGAATGGGCAGGTGAACACTGAAGCTTTCTTT
TRBV9	TRBJ2-3	once	TRBD2	CASSVGLAGASTDTQYF	TGTGCCAGCAGCGTAGGACTAGCGGGAGCTAGCACAGATACGCAGTATTTT
TRBV9	TRBJ2-1	-	-	CASSGSYNEQFF	TGTGCCAGCAGCGGTTCCTACAATGAGCAGTTCTTC
TRBV4-1	TRBJ2-3	-	-	CASSPRGSDTQYF	TGCGCCAGCAGCCCCAGAGGCTCAGATACGCAGTATTTT
TRBV30	TRBJ2-2	-	-	CAWSVRRRDTGELFF	TGTGCCTGGAGTGTACGAAGGAGGGACACCGGGGAGCTGTTTTTT
TRBV7-3	TRBJ2-2	-	-	CASSLRQGGTGELFF	TGTGCCAGCAGCTTACGACAGGGAGGTACCGGGGAGCTGTTTTTT
TRBV30	TRBJ1-4	-	-	CAWSSVEKLFF	TGTGCCTGGAGTTCGGTTGAAAAACTGTTTTTT
TRBV4-1	TRBJ1-5	-	-	CASSQDGFQPQHF	TGCGCCAGCAGCCAAGATGGCTTCCAGCCCCAGCATTTT
TRBV18	TRBJ2-7	-	TRBD1	CASSLQGMFGLEQYF	TGTGCCAGCTCCTTACAGGGGATGTTTGGCCTCGAGCAGTACTTC
TRBV6-1	TRBJ2-2	-	-	CASSEVYYTGELFF	TGTGCCAGCAGTGAGGTTTACTACACCGGGGAGCTGTTTTTT
TRBV20-1	TRBJ2-3	-	-	CSARHTDTQYF	TGCAGTGCTAGGCACACAGATACGCAGTATTTT
TRBV9	TRBJ1-2	-	-	CASSVVSNYGYTF	TGTGCCAGCAGCGTAGTAAGTAACTATGGCTACACCTTC
TRBV7-9	TRBJ2-1	-	-	CASSSYQGVTYNEQFF	TGTGCCAGCAGCTCCTATCAGGGAGTAACCTACAATGAGCAGTTCTTC
TRBV27	TRBJ2-3	once	TRBD2	CASSPRKYGRSTDTQYF	TGTGCCAGCAGTCCACGCAAATACGGGAGGTCCACAGATACGCAGTATTTT
TRBV7-2	TRBJ2-1	-	-	CASSLGPVTGLFNEQFF	TGTGCCAGCAGCTTAGGGCCCGTAACAGGGTTATTCAATGAGCAGTTCTTC
TRBV2	TRBJ2-5	-	-	CARGDTQETQYF	TGTGCCAGGGGTGACACGCAAGAGACCCAGTACTTC
TRBV29-1	TRBJ1-5	-	-	CSAQVGSNQPQHF	TGCAGCGCCCAAGTCGGTAGCAATCAGCCCCAGCATTTT
TRBV19	TRBJ2-1	-	-	CASSIGLNRNEQFF	TGTGCCAGTAGTATAGGCCTGAACCGGAATGAGCAGTTCTTC
TRBV5-8	TRBJ2-1	-	-	CASSLGLQPGDFNEQFF	TGTGCCAGCAGCTTGGGCTTACAACCGGGAGACTTTAATGAGCAGTTCTTC
TRBV5-1	TRBJ2-2	few	-	CASSEMANTGELFF	TGCGCCAGCAGCGAAATGGCGAACACCGGGGAGCTGTTTTTT
TRBV19	TRBJ2-7	-	-	CASSGVWTASSYEQYF	TGTGCCAGTAGCGGTGTGTGGACAGCGAGCTCCTACGAGCAGTACTTC
TRBV7-8	TRBJ2-5	once	TRBD1	CASSLGRGRNSPKQETQYF	TGTGCCAGCAGCTTAGGCAGGGGGCGCAACTCCCCAAAACAAGAGACCCAGTACTTC
TRBV28	TRBJ2-7	-	-	CASSLGPSYEQYF	TGTGCCAGCAGTCTCGGGCCGTCCTACGAGCAGTACTTC
TRBV5-1	TRBJ2-3	once	-	CASSLGSSTDTQYF	TGCGCCAGCAGCTTGGGGTCGAGCACAGATACGCAGTATTTT
TRBV28	TRBJ1-3	-	-	CASKTLQASGNTIYF	TGTGCCAGCAAAACTCTACAGGCCTCTGGAAACACCATATATTTT
TRBV6-1	TRBJ2-6	-	TRBD2	CASSGLSGIGSGANVLTF	TGTGCCAGCAGTGGCCTTAGCGGGATAGGATCTGGGGCCAACGTCCTGACTTTC
TRBV28	TRBJ1-2	-	-	CASSDTRVYGYTF	TGTGCCAGCAGTGACACCAGGGTTTACGGCTACACCTTC
TRBV5-4	TRBJ2-3	-	-	CASSFRQGTDTQYF	TGTGCCAGCAGCTTTCGACAGGGCACAGATACGCAGTATTTT
TRBV30	TRBJ1-1	-	-	CAWRGEEFQWNTEAFF	TGTGCCTGGAGGGGGGAGGAGTTCCAATGGAACACTGAAGCTTTCTTT
TRBV7-3	TRBJ2-5	-	-	CASSARDQETQYF	TGTGCCAGCAGCGCGCGGGACCAAGAGACCCAGTACTTC
TRBV2	TRBJ2-2	-	-	CASSPWGSGVTGELFF	TGTGCCAGCAGCCCCTGGGGGAGCGGAGTCACCGGGGAGCTGTTTTTT
TRBV4-1	TRBJ2-2	-	TRBD1	CASSQVPLQGKSGELFF	TGCGCCAGCAGCCAAGTTCCTTTACAGGGGAAGTCCGGGGAGCTGTTTTTT